A single sample is the source of the 26 T cell receptor beta chains below, sequenced in a study of blood T cell repertoires in COVID-19. TCRdb's table, derived via immunoSEQ multiplex PCR, lists solely in-frame clones and lacks some. The sample has 150,000 to 190,000 clones; around four fifths are singletons. Sequencing was done on a sample of PBMCs or T cells enriched from blood (not recorded which). These TCRs come from a man over 45 who had recovered from COVID-19.

The gene calls are TRBV7-6 and TRBJ2-7; no firm D call. V lost 5 bases to trimming and J lost 0 bases, with 8 bases between them. The CDR3 totals 13 residues. CDR1 is SGHVS, CDR2 FNYEAQ, per germline. In DNA, the CDR3 is TGTGCCAGCAGCAAAACAGACTCCTACGAGCAGTACTTC. As protein: CASSKTDSYEQYF.

V gene TRBV9 combines with J gene TRBJ1-3; D perhaps matches TRBD1 (6 bases). Germline V gives CDR1 SGDLS, CDR2 YYNGEE. Trimming pared 1 base from V and 5 bases from J, leaving 16 bases between. CDR3 length: 16 residues. In nucleotides, the CDR3 is TGTGCCAGCAGCGTATCAGGGACACCCACGCGAAACACCATATATTTT. Protein: CASSVSGTPTRNTIYF.

DNA for the CDR3: TGTGCTAGTGGTTTGGTCAGGACAGGGGTCCTAAGCTCTGGGGCCAACGTCCTGACTTTC. It yields the protein CASGLVRTGVLSSGANVLTF. The rearrangement uses TRBV12-5 and TRBJ2-6; TRBD1 agrees at 9 bases. CDR1 LGHNT and CDR2 FRNRAP come from the germline V gene. This CDR3 has 20 residues. V lost 0 bases, J lost 0 bases, and 9 bases stayed unmatched.

The J gene is TRBJ2-2, the V gene TRBV5-1; 8 bases fit TRBD1. The CDR3 length is 16 residues. Germline CDR1 and CDR2: SGHRS and YFSETQ. J gave up 1 base and V 4 bases, and 6 bases lay outside the gene matches. This chain's CDR3 is CASSLAGTGNTGELFF. The CDR3 bases are TGCGCCAGCAGCCTGGCCGGGACAGGGAACACCGGGGAGCTGTTTTTT.

CDR3 amino acids: CASSQPGQGAPVTQYF. The CDR3 nucleotides read TGTGCCAGCAGCCAACCGGGACAGGGGGCTCCCGTGACCCAGTACTTC. The chain joins TRBV5-4 to TRBJ2-5; 12 nucleotides line up with TRBD1. This CDR3 has 16 amino acids. V dropped 4 bases and J dropped 7; count of bases not matched to a gene: 11. Germline assignment: CDR1 SGHNT and CDR2 YYREEE (reference sequence).

J is TRBJ1-3 and V is TRBV9; 11 positions match TRBD1. The V and J ends lost 0 bases and 0 bases, in that order; junction bases with no gene match: 11. There are 20 residues in the CDR3. The V gene's germline CDR1 is SGDLS and CDR2 YYNGEE. CDR3 protein: CASSVDTGTGGLSSGNTIYF. Written as DNA, the CDR3 is TGTGCCAGCAGCGTAGATACGGGGACAGGGGGATTAAGCTCTGGAAACACCATATATTTT.

The chain carries TRBV5-1 and TRBJ1-1; unclear D gene. Trimming cost V 0 bases and J 7 bases, with 10 bases left between them. The CDR3 is made up of 13 amino acids. Germline values: CDR1 SGHRS, CDR2 YFSETQ. CDR3 loop: CASSLGHPYEAFF. Here the CDR3 DNA reads TGCGCCAGCAGCTTGGGACATCCTTATGAAGCTTTCTTT.

The rearrangement joins TRBV18 to TRBJ1-1; 8 bases fit TRBD1. CDR1 and CDR2 (germline): KGHSH, LQKENI. Trimming removed 1 base from V and 7 bases from J; junction bases left unmatched: 8. This CDR3 contains 15 residues. The DNA of the CDR3 is TGTGCCAGCTCACCACGTGACAGGGGTACGGGTGAAGCTTTCTTT. This encodes CASSPRDRGTGEAFF.

This CDR3 reads CASSLIGGANQPQHF. The DNA of the CDR3 is TGTGCCAGCAGCTTAATTGGCGGAGCCAATCAGCCCCAGCATTTT. This rearrangement joins TRBV7-2 to TRBJ1-5; D not certain. V lost 2 bases, J lost 3 bases, and 11 bases lay in between. Germline V gene sequence: CDR1 SGHTA, CDR2 FQGNSA. This CDR3 has 15 amino acids.

As DNA, the CDR3 is TGTGCCACCAGTGGGGGCAAGGGACAGGGGGATTTCTACGAGCAGTACTTC. Translation gives CATSGGKGQGDFYEQYF. This sequence joins TRBV24-1 and TRBJ2-7; 11 bases match TRBD1. The length of the CDR3 is 17 residues. Germline lookup yields CDR1 KGHDR and CDR2 SFDVKD. J lost 3 bases, V lost 5 bases, and 11 bases had no gene match.

Written as DNA, the CDR3 is TGTGCCAGCAGCAGGGGCGCTAGGGAGCAGTACTTC. Amino acid sequence: CASSRGAREQYF. The rearrangement joins TRBV14 to TRBJ2-7, with TRBD1 as a possible D gene (5 bases). Germline V gives CDR1 SGHDN, CDR2 FVKESK. This CDR3 comprises 12 residues. V lost 5 bases and J lost 7, with 12 bases in between.

This chain uses TRBV6-5 with TRBJ1-6; 7 bases are a match to TRBD1. Germline lookup yields CDR1 MNHEY and CDR2 SVGAGI. V was clipped by 6 bases and J by 9 bases; unmatched bases: 2. The CDR3 sequence is 12 residues long. CDR3 bases: TGTGCCAGCAGCCAGGGGGGTTCACCCCTCCACTTT. Its protein product is CASSQGGSPLHF.

The CDR3 reads CASGEYGGSTDTQYF. CDR3 coding DNA: TGTGCTAGTGGGGAATACGGGGGGAGCACAGATACGCAGTATTTT. The chain employs TRBV12-5 and TRBJ2-3; 7 nucleotides agree with TRBD2. After removal of 6 bases from V and 0 bases from J, the junction contained 6 bases not matched to a gene. The CDR3 totals 15 residues. In germline, CDR1 is LGHNT, CDR2 FRNRAP.

The chain links TRBV7-9 to TRBJ1-2, with D unresolved. CDR3 size: 14 residues. Trimming shortened V by 5 bases and J by 4 bases, and 14 bases separated the two germline ends. Per the germline V gene, CDR1 is SEHNR and CDR2 is FQNEAQ (reference sequence). The CDR3 DNA reads TGTGCCAGCAGCCCTGATGGCGGATCCTATGGCTACACCTTC. Translation: CASSPDGGSYGYTF.

This clone was observed a handful of times. Other nucleotide sequences in the sample specify the same CDR3. The CDR3 loop reads CSVVGQGGAEAFF. Written as DNA, the CDR3 is TGCAGCGTTGTAGGCCAGGGGGGAGCTGAAGCTTTCTTT. The chain has TRBV29-1 and TRBJ1-1; the match to TRBD1 covers 7 bases. CDR1 SQVTM and CDR2 ANQGSEA come from the germline V gene. With V trimmed by 4 bases and J by 6 bases, 8 bases remained unmatched. This CDR3 is 13 amino acids long.

This chain joins TRBV25-1 and TRBJ2-3, with a weak D call TRBD1 (6 bases). Between the trimmed V and J ends, which lost 2 bases and 1 base, there was a span of 13 bases. This CDR3 region has 16 residues. Germline V gene lookup returns CDR1 MGHDK and CDR2 SYGVNS. CDR3 protein: CASSEGGRIRTDTQYF. The CDR3, as DNA: TGTGCCAGCAGTGAAGGGGGCAGGATTCGCACAGATACGCAGTATTTT.

The chain carries TRBV6-5 and TRBJ2-1; D is possibly TRBD1 (6 bases). From germline, CDR1 is MNHEY and CDR2 SVGAGI. V was cut by 5 bases and J by 2 bases, with 13 bases left in between. This CDR3 is built from 15 residues. The CDR3 loop is CASSTQGFTYNEQFF. CDR3 bases: TGTGCCAGCAGTACCCAGGGGTTCACCTACAATGAGCAGTTCTTC.

The chain couples TRBV7-9 to TRBJ1-2, with D hard to call. Trimming removed 2 bases from V and 8 bases from J, with 18 bases in between. This CDR3 is built from 15 residues. CDR1 and CDR2 (germline): SEHNR, FQNEAQ (reference sequence). CDR3 region: CASSLYASGGIGYTF. The CDR3 DNA reads as TGTGCCAGCAGCTTATATGCGAGCGGAGGTATAGGCTACACCTTC.

This clone was seen once. This sequence joins TRBV5-1 and TRBJ1-1; the D is unclear. The CDR3 is 14 amino acids. In germline, CDR1 is SGHRS, CDR2 YFSETQ. V lost 0 bases and J 1 base, leaving 7 bases between the germline ends. CDR3 loop: CASSLVAENTEAFF. As DNA, the CDR3 is TGCGCCAGCAGCTTGGTCGCAGAGAACACTGAAGCTTTCTTT.

The rearrangement uses TRBV7-9 and TRBJ1-3; 7 bases agree with TRBD1. In germline, CDR1 is SEHNR, CDR2 FQNEAQ (reference sequence). V shed 0 bases and J 3 bases; nucleotides not matched to a gene: 2. The CDR3 covers 15 residues. CDR3 amino acids: CASSLARQGGNTIYF. In nucleotides, the CDR3 is TGTGCCAGCAGCTTAGCACGACAGGGTGGAAACACCATATATTTT.

V is TRBV10-2 and J is TRBJ1-4; 7 bases are shared with TRBD1. V lost 9 bases, J lost 3 bases, and 10 bases stayed unmatched. CDR3 length: 15 amino acids. From germline, CDR1 is WSHSY and CDR2 SAAADI. The CDR3, as DNA: TGCGCCAGTGGCAGCCCGGGACAGCCTAATGAAAAACTGTTTTTT. It codes for CASGSPGQPNEKLFF.

The chain carries TRBV5-8 and TRBJ1-5; 8 positions match TRBD1. In germline, CDR1 is SGHTS, CDR2 YDEGEE. The ends lost 6 bases at V and 5 bases at J; junction bases unmatched: 10. The CDR3 spans 15 residues. DNA for the CDR3: TGTGCCAGCAACGGACAGGGTGGGTTGGATCAGCCCCAGCATTTT. Protein product: CASNGQGGLDQPQHF.

V usage is TRBV12-3 or TRBV12-4 and J usage is TRBJ1-1, with a tentative D call TRBD1 (6 bases). This CDR3 comprises 13 residues. Trimming pared 6 bases from V and 1 base from J, leaving 9 bases between. The CDR3 loop reads CASRLQGNTEAFF. CDR3 nucleotides: TGTGCCAGCAGACTACAGGGGAACACTGAAGCTTTCTTT.

The chain has TRBV9 and TRBJ2-5, with D perhaps matching TRBD1 (7 bases). CDR1 SGDLS and CDR2 YYNGEE come from the germline V gene. The CDR3 spans 18 residues. Trimming stripped 3 bases from V and 5 bases from J, with 26 bases between. This CDR3 is CASSAGGVLAGGQETQYF. For the CDR3, the DNA is TGTGCCAGCAGCGCAGGGGGTGTGCTAGCCGGGGGCCAGGAGACCCAGTACTTC. Full variable domain (outside the CDR3, taken from reference TRBV9 and TRBJ2-5): DSGVTQTPKHLITATGQRVTLRCSPRSGDLSVYWYQQSLDQGLQFLIQYYNGEERAKGNILERFSAQQFPDLHSELNLSSLELGDSALYFCASSAGGVLAGGQETQYFGPGTRLLVL.

The V gene is TRBV14, the J gene TRBJ1-2, with a tentative D call TRBD1 (5 bases). Trimming left V 2 bases short and J 0 bases short, with 16 bases between. Germline lookup yields CDR1 SGHDN and CDR2 FVKESK. The CDR3 runs 17 residues. The CDR3, as DNA: TGTGCCAGCAGCCAACCCCTGGGGCAGGGCTCTAACTATGGCTACACCTTC. Protein: CASSQPLGQGSNYGYTF.

This sequence joins TRBV19 and TRBJ1-5; tentatively, D is TRBD1 (6 bases). Germline V gene data show CDR1 as LNHDA and CDR2 as SQIVND (reference sequence). V was trimmed by 9 bases and J by 1 base, leaving 28 bases between them. CDR3 length: 19 residues. In DNA, the CDR3 is TGTGCCAGCACAACCACAGGGATTTGGGGTTCGTCGAGCAATCAGCCCCAGCATTTT. This translates into CASTTTGIWGSSSNQPQHF. Filled out from reference TRBV19 and TRBJ1-5, the complete variable domain reads DGGITQSPKYLFRKEGQNVTLSCEQNLNHDAMYWYRQDPGQGLRLIYYSQIVNDFQKGDIAEGYSVSREKKESFPLTVTSAQKNPTAFYLCASTTTGIWGSSSNQPQHFGDGTRLSIL.